This TCR beta chain was recorded in a study of T cell changes during pregnancy in multiple sclerosis. Profiling relied on immunoSEQ multiplex PCR, and the TCRdb table lists in-frame clones only, not all of them. This sample has 40,000 to 45,000 clones, with 90% to 95% found just once. CDR3 length: 16 amino acids. Per germline, CDR1 MDHEN and CDR2 SYDVKM. V was clipped by 3 bases and J by 2 bases; unmatched bases: 9. V gene TRBV28 combines with J gene TRBJ2-5; 7 nucleotides match TRBD2. The sequence came from a female donor with multiple sclerosis, enrolled in a pregnancy study. The sample here was CD8+ T cells from peripheral blood mononuclear cells, taken in the third trimester of pregnancy. The CDR3 sequence: CASSFGGGGVQETQYF. CDR3 nucleotide sequence: TGTGCCAGCAGTTTTGGTGGTGGGGGGGTTCAAGAGACCCAGTACTTC.